The sequence of this T cell receptor (beta chain) was determined in a study of shared clonotypes between healthy human individuals. This CDR3 comprises 14 residues. J gave up 4 bases and V 5 bases, and 7 bases lay outside the gene matches. Looked up from germline, CDR1 is SGHAT and CDR2 is FQDESV (reference sequence). CD8 cells regarded as naive lacked CD45RO, were positively chosen for CCR7, and omitted terminally differentiated effector memory CD45RA+ cells. To note about this clone: Antigen: not known.

Overall study findings and caveats: A generally larger estimated richness was seen in naive subsets than in memory subsets.

The protocol was immunoSEQ multiplex PCR, while the TCRdb copy is restricted to in-frame clones and leaves out a portion. Of about 590,000 clones detected, about 95% appear once; the ten largest clones hold over 0.09%. This receptor was taken from a woman in her twenties or thirties in good health. The chain links TRBV11-1 to TRBJ2-7; the match to TRBD2 covers 8 bases. The specimen was naive CD8+ T cells sorted from blood. The CDR3 is CASSITSGSYEQYF. CDR3 nucleotide sequence: TGTGCCAGCAGCATAACTAGCGGCTCTTACGAGCAGTACTTC.